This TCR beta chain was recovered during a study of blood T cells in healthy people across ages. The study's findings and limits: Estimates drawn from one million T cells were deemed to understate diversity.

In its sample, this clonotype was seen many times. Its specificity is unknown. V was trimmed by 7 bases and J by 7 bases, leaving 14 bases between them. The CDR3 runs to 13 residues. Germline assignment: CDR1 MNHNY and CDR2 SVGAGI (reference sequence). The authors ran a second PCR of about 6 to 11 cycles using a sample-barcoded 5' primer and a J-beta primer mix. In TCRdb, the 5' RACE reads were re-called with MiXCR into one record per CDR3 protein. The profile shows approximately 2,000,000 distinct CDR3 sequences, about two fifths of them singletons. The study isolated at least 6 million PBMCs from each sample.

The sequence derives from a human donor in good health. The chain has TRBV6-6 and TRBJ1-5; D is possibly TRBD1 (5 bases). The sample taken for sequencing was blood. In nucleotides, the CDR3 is TGTGCCAGCACTCAAGGGGTGGGGCAGCCCCAGCATTTT. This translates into CASTQGVGQPQHF.